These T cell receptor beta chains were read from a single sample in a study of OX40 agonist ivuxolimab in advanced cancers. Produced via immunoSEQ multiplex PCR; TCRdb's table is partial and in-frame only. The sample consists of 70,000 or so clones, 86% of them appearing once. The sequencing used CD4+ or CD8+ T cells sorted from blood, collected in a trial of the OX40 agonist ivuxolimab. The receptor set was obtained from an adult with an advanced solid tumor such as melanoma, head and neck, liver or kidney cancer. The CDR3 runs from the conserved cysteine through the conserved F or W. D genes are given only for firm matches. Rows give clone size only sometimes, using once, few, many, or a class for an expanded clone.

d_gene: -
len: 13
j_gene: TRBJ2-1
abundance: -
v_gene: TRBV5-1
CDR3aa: CASSLDSGNEQFF
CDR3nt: TGCGCCAGCAGCTTGGACTCCGGAAATGAGCAGTTCTTC

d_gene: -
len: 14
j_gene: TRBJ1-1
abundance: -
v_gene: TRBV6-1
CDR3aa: CASSEYIGVTEAFF
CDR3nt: TGTGCCAGCAGTGAATATATTGGGGTCACTGAAGCTTTCTTT

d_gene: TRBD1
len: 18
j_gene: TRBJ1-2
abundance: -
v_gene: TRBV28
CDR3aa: CATKSSGQSTGPGYGYTF
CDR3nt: TGTGCCACAAAATCGTCGGGACAGTCGACCGGACCCGGCTATGGCTACACCTTC

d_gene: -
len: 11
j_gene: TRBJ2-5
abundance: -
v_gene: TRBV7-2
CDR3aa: CASSFWETQYF
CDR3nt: TGTGCCAGCAGCTTTTGGGAGACCCAGTACTTC

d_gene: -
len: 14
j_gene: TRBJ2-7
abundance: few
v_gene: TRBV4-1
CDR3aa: CASSRGTRSYEQYF
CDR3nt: TGCGCCAGCAGCCGCGGGACCCGTTCCTACGAGCAGTACTTC

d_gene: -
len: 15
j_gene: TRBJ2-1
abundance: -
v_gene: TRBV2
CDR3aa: CASSEEDSTYNEQFF
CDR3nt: TGTGCCAGCAGTGAAGAAGATTCGACCTACAATGAGCAGTTCTTC

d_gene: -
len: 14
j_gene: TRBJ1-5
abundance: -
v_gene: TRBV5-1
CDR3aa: CASSLGGYLQPQHF
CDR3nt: TGCGCCAGCAGCTTAGGGGGGTACCTCCAGCCCCAGCATTTT

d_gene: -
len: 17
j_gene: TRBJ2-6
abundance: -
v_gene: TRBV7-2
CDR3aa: CASSLVRGSSGANVLTF
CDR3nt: TGTGCCAGCAGCTTAGTTCGGGGGAGCTCTGGGGCCAACGTCCTGACTTTC

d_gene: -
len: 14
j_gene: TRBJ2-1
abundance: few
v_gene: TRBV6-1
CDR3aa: CATLLGLSNNEQFF
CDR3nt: TGTGCCACCCTTCTGGGGCTTTCGAACAATGAGCAGTTCTTC

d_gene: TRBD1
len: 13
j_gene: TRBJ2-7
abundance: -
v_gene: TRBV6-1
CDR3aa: CASSDRDRDPQYF
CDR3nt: TGTGCCAGCAGTGACAGGGACAGGGATCCGCAGTACTTC

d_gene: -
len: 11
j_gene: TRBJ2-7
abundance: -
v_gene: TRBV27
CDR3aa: CASRRAYEQYF
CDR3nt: TGTGCCAGCAGGAGGGCCTACGAGCAGTACTTC

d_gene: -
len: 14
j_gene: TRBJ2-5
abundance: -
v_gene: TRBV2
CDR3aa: CASSEAKPGETQYF
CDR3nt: TGTGCCAGCAGTGAGGCAAAACCGGGAGAGACCCAGTACTTC

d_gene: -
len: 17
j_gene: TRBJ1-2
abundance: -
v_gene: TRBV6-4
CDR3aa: CASSEKRHRDGSYGYTF
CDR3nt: TGTGCCAGCAGTGAAAAACGCCACAGGGATGGATCCTATGGCTACACCTTC

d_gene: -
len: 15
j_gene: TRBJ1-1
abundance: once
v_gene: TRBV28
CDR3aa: CASSAPQGTITEAFF
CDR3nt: TGTGCCAGCAGTGCCCCCCAGGGGACCATCACTGAAGCTTTCTTT

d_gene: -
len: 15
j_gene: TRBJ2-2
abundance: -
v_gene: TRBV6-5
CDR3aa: CASSSTGLSTGELFF
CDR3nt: TGTGCCAGCAGTTCGACAGGACTCTCCACCGGGGAGCTGTTTTTT

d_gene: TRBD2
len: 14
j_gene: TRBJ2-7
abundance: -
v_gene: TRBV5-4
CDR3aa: CASSLATGTSRSVF
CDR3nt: TGTGCCAGCAGCTTGGCCACCGGGACTAGTCGATCTGTCTTC

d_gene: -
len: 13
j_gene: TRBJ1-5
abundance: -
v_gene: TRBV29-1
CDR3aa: CSVASRRDQPQHF
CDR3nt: TGCAGCGTTGCATCTCGCAGGGATCAGCCCCAGCATTTT

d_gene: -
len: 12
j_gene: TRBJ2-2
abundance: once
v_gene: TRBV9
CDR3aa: CASSVVTGELFF
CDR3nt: TGTGCCAGCAGCGTAGTCACCGGGGAGCTGTTTTTT

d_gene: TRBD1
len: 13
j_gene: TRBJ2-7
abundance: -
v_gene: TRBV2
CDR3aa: CASNLQGPYEQYF
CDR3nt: TGTGCCAGCAACCTACAGGGGCCCTACGAGCAGTACTTC

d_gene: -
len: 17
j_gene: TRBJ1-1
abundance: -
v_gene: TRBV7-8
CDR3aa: CASSSSGRVLSNTEAFF
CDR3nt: TGTGCCAGCAGCTCATCTGGCAGGGTTCTTTCAAACACTGAAGCTTTCTTT

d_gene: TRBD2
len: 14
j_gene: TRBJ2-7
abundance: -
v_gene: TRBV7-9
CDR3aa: CASSLSTSGNEQYF
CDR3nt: TGTGCCAGCAGCTTATCGACTAGCGGCAACGAGCAGTACTTC

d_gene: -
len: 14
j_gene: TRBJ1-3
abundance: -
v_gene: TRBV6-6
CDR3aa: CASSYTGSGNTIYF
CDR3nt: TGTGCCAGCAGTTACACGGGGTCTGGAAACACCATATATTTT

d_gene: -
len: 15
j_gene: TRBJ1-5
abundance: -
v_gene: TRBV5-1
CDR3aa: CASSLGEGGNQPQHF
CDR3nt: TGCGCCAGCAGCTTGGGGGAAGGAGGCAATCAGCCCCAGCATTTT

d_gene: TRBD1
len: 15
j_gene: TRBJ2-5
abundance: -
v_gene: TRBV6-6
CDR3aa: CASSRPSQGVETQYF
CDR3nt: TGTGCCAGCAGTCGCCCCTCACAGGGGGTGGAGACCCAGTACTTC

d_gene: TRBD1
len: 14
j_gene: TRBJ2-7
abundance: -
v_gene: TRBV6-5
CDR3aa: CASSSTGGPYEQYF
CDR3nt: TGTGCCAGCAGTTCGACAGGGGGTCCCTACGAGCAGTACTTC

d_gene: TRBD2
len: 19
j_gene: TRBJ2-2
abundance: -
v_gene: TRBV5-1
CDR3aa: CASSSRTSGGLTNTGELFF
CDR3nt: TGCGCCAGCAGCTCGAGGACTAGCGGGGGGCTTACGAACACCGGGGAGCTGTTTTTT

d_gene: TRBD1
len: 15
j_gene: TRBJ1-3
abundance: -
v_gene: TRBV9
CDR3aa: CASSERTGGGNTIYF
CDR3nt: TGTGCCAGCAGCGAGCGGACAGGGGGTGGAAACACCATATATTTT

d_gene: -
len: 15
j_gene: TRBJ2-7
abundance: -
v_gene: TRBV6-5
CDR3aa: CASSYSSFPTHEQYF
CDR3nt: TGTGCCAGCAGTTACTCGTCGTTTCCTACTCACGAGCAGTACTTC

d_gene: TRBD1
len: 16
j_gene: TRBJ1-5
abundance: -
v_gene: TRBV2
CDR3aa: CASSLRDRNTNQPQHF
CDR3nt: TGTGCCAGCAGTCTCCGGGACAGAAATACCAATCAGCCCCAGCATTTT

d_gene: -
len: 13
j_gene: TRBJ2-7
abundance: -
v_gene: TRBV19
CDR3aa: CASSTLGGYEQYF
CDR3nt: TGTGCCAGTAGTACTCTGGGTGGCTACGAGCAGTACTTC

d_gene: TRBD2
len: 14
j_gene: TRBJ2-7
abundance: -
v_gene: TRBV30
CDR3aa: CAWRTSGISYEQYF
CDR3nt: TGTGCCTGGAGAACTAGCGGGATTTCCTACGAGCAGTACTTC

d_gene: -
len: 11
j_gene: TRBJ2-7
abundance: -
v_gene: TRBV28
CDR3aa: CASSLEYEQYF
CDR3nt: TGTGCCAGCAGTTTAGAGTACGAGCAGTACTTC

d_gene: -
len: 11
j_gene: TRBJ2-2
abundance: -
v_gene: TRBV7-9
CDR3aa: CASSLTGELFF
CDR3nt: TGTGCCAGCAGCCTGACCGGGGAGCTGTTTTTT

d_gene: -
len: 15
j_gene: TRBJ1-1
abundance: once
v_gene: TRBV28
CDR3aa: CASSLHRAGNTEAFF
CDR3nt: TGTGCCAGCAGTCTACACAGGGCCGGGAACACTGAAGCTTTCTTT

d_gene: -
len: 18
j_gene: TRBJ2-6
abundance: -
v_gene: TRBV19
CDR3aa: CASSLRPMGDARANVLTF
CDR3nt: TGTGCCAGTAGTCTCCGCCCAATGGGGGACGCGCGGGCCAACGTCCTGACTTTC

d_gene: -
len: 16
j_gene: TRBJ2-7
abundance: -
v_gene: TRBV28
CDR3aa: CASSPITAPQSGEQYF
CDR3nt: TGTGCCAGCAGCCCGATTACGGCCCCCCAATCCGGCGAGCAGTACTTC

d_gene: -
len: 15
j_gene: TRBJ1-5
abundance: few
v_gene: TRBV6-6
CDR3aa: CASSYPGEGNQPQHF
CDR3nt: TGTGCCAGCAGTTACCCCGGGGAGGGTAATCAGCCCCAGCATTTT

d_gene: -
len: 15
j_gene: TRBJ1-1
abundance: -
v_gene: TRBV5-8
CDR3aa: CASTFVWGTNTEAFF
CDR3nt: TGTGCCAGCACCTTCGTCTGGGGAACGAACACTGAAGCTTTCTTT

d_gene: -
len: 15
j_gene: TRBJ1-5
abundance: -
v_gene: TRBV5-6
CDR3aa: CASSRQLYSNQPQHF
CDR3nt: TGTGCCAGCAGCAGACAGTTATATAGCAATCAGCCCCAGCATTTT

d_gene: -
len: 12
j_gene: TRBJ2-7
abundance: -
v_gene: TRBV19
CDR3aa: CASSNRVYEQYF
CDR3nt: TGTGCCAGTAGCAACAGGGTTTACGAGCAGTACTTC

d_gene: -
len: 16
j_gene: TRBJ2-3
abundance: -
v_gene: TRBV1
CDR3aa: CTSSQPGTSETDTQYF
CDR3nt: TGCACCAGCAGCCAACCCGGGACTAGCGAGACAGATACGCAGTATTTT

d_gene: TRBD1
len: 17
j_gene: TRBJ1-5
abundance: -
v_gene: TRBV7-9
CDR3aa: CASSLGGQMYSNQPQHF
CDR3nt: TGTGCCAGCAGCTTAGGGGGACAGATGTATAGCAATCAGCCCCAGCATTTT

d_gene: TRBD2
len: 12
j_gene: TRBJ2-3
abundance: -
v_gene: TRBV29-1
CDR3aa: CSAGTSGDTQYF
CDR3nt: TGCAGCGCCGGGACTAGCGGGGATACGCAGTATTTT

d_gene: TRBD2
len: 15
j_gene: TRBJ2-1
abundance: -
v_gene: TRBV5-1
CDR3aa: CASSLTSGGAGEQFF
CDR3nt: TGCGCCAGCAGCTTGACTAGCGGGGGGGCTGGTGAGCAGTTCTTC

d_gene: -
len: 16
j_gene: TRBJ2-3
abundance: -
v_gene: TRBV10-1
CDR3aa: CASSESKGSSTDTQYF
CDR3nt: TGCGCCAGCAGTGAGTCGAAAGGGTCTAGCACAGATACGCAGTATTTT

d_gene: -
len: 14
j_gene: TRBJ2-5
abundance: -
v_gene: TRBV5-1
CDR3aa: CASSLEAGRETQYF
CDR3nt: TGCGCCAGCAGCTTGGAGGCGGGACGCGAGACCCAGTACTTC

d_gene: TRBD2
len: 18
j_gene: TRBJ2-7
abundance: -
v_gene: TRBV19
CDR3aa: CASSIAGLAGASSYEQYF
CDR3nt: TGTGCCAGTAGTATAGCGGGACTAGCGGGGGCCAGCTCCTACGAGCAGTACTTC

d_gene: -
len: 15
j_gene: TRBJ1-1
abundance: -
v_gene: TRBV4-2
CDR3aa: CASSRAGRGNTEAFF
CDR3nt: TGTGCCAGCAGCCGGGCAGGACGGGGGAACACTGAAGCTTTCTTT

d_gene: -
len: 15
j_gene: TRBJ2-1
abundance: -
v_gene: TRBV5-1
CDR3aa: CASSLGEIGANEQFF
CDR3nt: TGCGCCAGCAGCTTGGGAGAGATCGGGGCCAATGAGCAGTTCTTC